Listed below are T cell receptor beta chains from one sample, sequenced in a study of shared clonotypes between healthy human individuals. TCRdb's table, derived via immunoSEQ multiplex PCR, lists solely in-frame clones and lacks some. Counted here are just over 2,000,000 clones, about 95% occurring once; the ten biggest clones make up about 1.1%. Sequenced sample: naive CD8+ T cells sorted from blood. Receptor source: a man aged 18 to 30 in good health. Both conserved end residues are part of each CDR3. D genes are given only for firm matches. Not all rows give a size; the values are once, few, many and, for expanded clones, a class.

V: TRBV2; J: TRBJ2-1; size: once; D: .; CDR3: CASSEGGNSYNEQFF
V: TRBV19; J: TRBJ2-7; size: .; D: .; CDR3: CASSIVGSSYEQYF
V: TRBV27; J: TRBJ2-5; size: .; D: TRBD2; CDR3: CASSSWTSGHVQETQYF
V: TRBV27; J: TRBJ1-6; size: .; D: .; CDR3: CASSFGYNSPLHF
V: TRBV14; J: TRBJ2-7; size: .; D: .; CDR3: CASSQDRGHEQYF
V: TRBV5-4; J: TRBJ2-2; size: .; D: .; CDR3: CASSSRQENTGELFF
V: TRBV13; J: TRBJ2-7; size: .; D: TRBD2; CDR3: CASSFSGRPNEQYF
V: TRBV7-9; J: TRBJ1-5; size: .; D: .; CDR3: CASSLDSFNQPQHF
V: TRBV4-3; J: TRBJ2-3; size: .; D: .; CDR3: CASSQDVAFTWNTQYF
V: TRBV4-1; J: TRBJ2-7; size: .; D: .; CDR3: CASSQDTSYSYEQYF
V: TRBV27; J: TRBJ1-5; size: .; D: .; CDR3: CASSTTGSNQPQHF
V: TRBV7-8; J: TRBJ2-7; size: .; D: .; CDR3: CASSLASRGLESYEQYF
V: TRBV2; J: TRBJ2-7; size: .; D: .; CDR3: CASSDEYRDSYEQYF
V: TRBV19; J: TRBJ2-1; size: .; D: TRBD2; CDR3: CASSPLRGGHNEQFF
V: TRBV5-4; J: TRBJ1-1; size: once; D: TRBD1; CDR3: CASSLLDRANTEAFF
V: TRBV9; J: TRBJ2-3; size: .; D: .; CDR3: CASSVESLSTDTQYF
V: TRBV27; J: TRBJ2-2; size: .; D: TRBD2; CDR3: CASLAGMNTGELFF
V: TRBV6-1; J: TRBJ2-7; size: .; D: .; CDR3: CASSGNIYEQYF
V: TRBV5-4; J: TRBJ2-7; size: .; D: .; CDR3: CASSFQGSNEQYF
V: TRBV30; J: TRBJ2-5; size: .; D: .; CDR3: CAWSGDQETQYF
V: TRBV4-3; J: TRBJ2-2; size: .; D: .; CDR3: CASSQDVGPRELFF
V: TRBV7-9; J: TRBJ2-5; size: once; D: .; CDR3: CASSLVVQETQYF
V: TRBV5-8; J: TRBJ1-2; size: .; D: .; CDR3: CASSSSGDEGYTF
V: TRBV27; J: TRBJ1-2; size: .; D: .; CDR3: CASKALSGVHGYTF
V: TRBV7-9; J: TRBJ2-2; size: .; D: .; CDR3: CASSPPGRAATGELFF
V: TRBV6-5; J: TRBJ1-2; size: .; D: TRBD1; CDR3: CASRHDRGPYGYTF
V: TRBV30; J: TRBJ2-2; size: .; D: .; CDR3: CAWSVGATGELFF